This T cell receptor (beta chain) originates from a study of T cells after yellow fever vaccination (dated by TCRdb to about 2019). For the wider study: The SMART-Seq v4 Ultra Low Input RNA kit was used to prepare libraries from fractions with low cell numbers. Two healthy male donors, one aged 18 to 29 and one aged 30 to 40 years, were included in the cohort. Bulk PBMC replicates and cell subsets were isolated from blood drawn at multiple timepoints before and after both primary and secondary immunization. To follow T-cell clones before and after both primary and booster YFV17D yellow fever vaccination, bulk TCR alpha and beta repertoires underwent longitudinal sequencing.

TCR cDNA was made using 5'RACE template switching, a step that added a universal primer site and unique molecular identifiers. Priming of cDNA synthesis was performed from both the TCR alpha and TCR beta constant segments. Two PCR steps were used to amplify libraries, with sample barcodes and sequencing adapters being added in the second step. Libraries were sequenced on Illumina HiSeq 2500 (2x100 bp) or NovaSeq (2x150 bp). In the source study's methods: MIGEC handled demultiplexing of reads and collapsing into UMI consensus sequences, while MiXCR performed V(D)J alignment. Using edgeR on replicate PBMC samples, clonotypes were called vaccine-responding if FDR was below 0.01 and the log2 fold change was above 5 up to day 15. Each bulk clonotype received a CD4 or CD8 identity based on whether the sequenced CD4 or CD8 repertoire contained that clonotype at higher abundance. Using fastp trimming at Q25 and MiXCR clonotype assembly, TCRdb reanalyzed the public sequencing data and kept in-frame beta chains. Rows are combined by CDR3 protein, so each entry shows the most common genes and DNA. The V and J calls reflect TCRdb's pipeline rather than the authors' work. The sample includes some 560,000 distinct CDR3 sequences, with about 19% observed a single time. The ten largest account for around 15% of the sample.

Interpreted using the paper, the treatment or condition label stands for: live attenuated yellow fever vaccine strain. At each blood-draw timepoint, two biological replicates of bulk PBMCs were obtained. PBMCs were isolated from peripheral blood using a standard Ficoll-Paque protocol. TriZol was used to extract RNA from bulk PBMCs, from CD4 and CD8 fractions, and from dextramer-positive and dextramer-negative fractions. This clonotype was seen only a few times. There is no known antigen for this receptor. Base-call qualities are not available, and no considerably larger clone is one nucleotide away. Spanning cysteine to phenylalanine, the CDR3 consists of 16 amino acids. The only DNA kept is the CDR3, 48 bases in frame from the first base. Between the V and J ends, shortened by 0 bases and 7 bases respectively, the junction contains 16 bases. The germline V gene yields SGHRS for CDR1 and YFSETQ for CDR2.

Results the study describes overall, beyond this receptor: FACS-sorted repertoires could contain abundant contaminating clonotypes from the bulk population, so computational filtering was required. Because the study included only a couple of donors, the extent to which the findings can be generalized is limited. Most clones expanded after primary vaccination (about 96% of CD4 and roughly 90% of CD8) were re-detected after the booster, suggesting that broad memory maintenance occurred. A small share of clonotypes was detected in both CD4 and CD8 compartments, with the overlap likely arising from convergent recombination. The secondary T-cell response was found to be weaker but faster than the primary response, with a peak reached on day 5 rather than on day 15.

This specimen consisted of PBMCs, obtained 15 days after the yellow fever booster vaccination. This clonotype originated in a man younger than 40 who received the YFV17D yellow fever vaccine. Recombination joined TRBV5-1 with TRBJ2-2; 6 matching bases give a weak D call of TRBD2. The DNA sequence reads TGCGCCAGCAGCTTGGTCCTCGCCCGGAGGGGCGGGGAGCTGTTTTTT. Translated, this is CASSLVLARRGGELFF.